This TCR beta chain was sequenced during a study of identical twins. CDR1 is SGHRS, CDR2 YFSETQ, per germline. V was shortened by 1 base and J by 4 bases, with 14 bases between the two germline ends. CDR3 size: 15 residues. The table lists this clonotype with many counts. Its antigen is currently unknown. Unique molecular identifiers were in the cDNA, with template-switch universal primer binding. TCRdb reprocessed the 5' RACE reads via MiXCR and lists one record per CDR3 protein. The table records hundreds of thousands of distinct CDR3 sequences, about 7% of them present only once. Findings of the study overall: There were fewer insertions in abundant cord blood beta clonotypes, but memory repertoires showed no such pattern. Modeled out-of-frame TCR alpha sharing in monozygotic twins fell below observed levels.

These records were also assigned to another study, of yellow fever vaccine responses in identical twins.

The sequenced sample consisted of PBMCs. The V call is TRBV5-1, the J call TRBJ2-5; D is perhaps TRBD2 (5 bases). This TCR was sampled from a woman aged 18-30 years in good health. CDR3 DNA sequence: TGCGCCAGCAGCTTGCGCCCCGGGGTAAGAGAGACCCAGTACTTC. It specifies CASSLRPGVRETQYF.